This T cell receptor beta chain was found in a study of regulatory T cells in long-lasting Graves disease. iRepertoire HTBI primers and Arm-PCR of CDR3 regions built TCR beta libraries. Via MiXCR, TCRdb re-called the multiplex PCR reads, giving one row per CDR3 protein. The sample lists roughly 530,000 distinct CDR3 sequences, roughly 15% seen once, with just under 25% in the top ten. The sample's time point: newly diagnosed GD, antithyroid drugs for less than 3 months. RNA isolated from PBMCs was used to make the TCR library. The CDR3 runs to 15 residues. The V gene end was trimmed by 6 bases and the J gene end by 6 bases; junction bases not matched to a gene: 11. Study-level results: Shared public clonotypes totalled 2,741 in persistent patients, compared with about 970 in new patients. Thyroid tissue went unexamined; only peripheral blood was analyzed. TRBV28 was favored in persistent disease, as were TRBJ1-2 and TRBJ2-5.

This clonotype was observed at least ten times. Antigen specificity is unknown. The same data also contributed to another study, on T cells in Graves' hyperthyroidism and ophthalmopathy.

The sample in question was peripheral blood mononuclear cells (PBMCs), obtained at new diagnosis, from a patient treated with antithyroid drugs. The chain links TRBV12-3 or TRBV12-4 to TRBJ2-1; 7 nucleotides match TRBD1. The TCR sequence derives from a woman aged 35-65 years with Graves disease. The CDR3 here is CASSPRDSLFNEQFF. The CDR3 DNA reads TGTGCCAGCAGCCCCCGGGACAGCCTATTCAATGAGCAGTTCTTC.